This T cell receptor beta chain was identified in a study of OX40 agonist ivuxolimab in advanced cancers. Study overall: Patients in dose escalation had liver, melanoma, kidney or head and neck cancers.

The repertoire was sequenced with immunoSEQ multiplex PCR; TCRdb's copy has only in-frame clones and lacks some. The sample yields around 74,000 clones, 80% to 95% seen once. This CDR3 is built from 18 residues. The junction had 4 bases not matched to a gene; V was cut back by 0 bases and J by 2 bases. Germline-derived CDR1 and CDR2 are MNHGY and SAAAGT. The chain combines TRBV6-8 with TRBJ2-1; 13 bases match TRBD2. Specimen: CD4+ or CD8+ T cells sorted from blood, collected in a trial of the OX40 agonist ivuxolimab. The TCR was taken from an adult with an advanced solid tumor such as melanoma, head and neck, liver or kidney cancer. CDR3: CASSYSGLAGTTYNEQFF. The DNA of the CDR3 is TGTGCCAGCAGTTACTCGGGACTAGCGGGGACCACCTACAATGAGCAGTTCTTC.